This TCR beta chain was found in a study of identical twins. TCRdb processed the 5' RACE reads anew with MiXCR; each CDR3 protein has one entry. The profile shows hundreds of thousands of distinct CDR3 sequences, 9% to 15% of them singletons. Study-level results: There was more out-of-frame TCR alpha sharing in monozygotic twins than models estimated.

Note on this clonotype: Its antigen is not known.

V dropped 8 bases and J dropped 8 bases, with 16 bases sitting between them. CDR3 length: 14 residues. Germline V gene lookup returns CDR1 SEHNR and CDR2 FQNEAQ (reference sequence). These data are also associated with another study on yellow fever vaccine responses in identical twins. That publication notes: After vaccination, twins' T cell response reportedly seemed partly convergent, partly personalized.

The sequence came from a woman between 18 and 30 years old in good health. Sequencing was carried out using PBMCs. The chain is built from TRBV7-9 and TRBJ1-6, with D possibly TRBD1 on 5 matching bases. The CDR3 DNA is TGTGCCAGCCGCCGGGGGTTAGGGGATTCACCCCTCCACTTT. This codes for CASRRGLGDSPLHF.